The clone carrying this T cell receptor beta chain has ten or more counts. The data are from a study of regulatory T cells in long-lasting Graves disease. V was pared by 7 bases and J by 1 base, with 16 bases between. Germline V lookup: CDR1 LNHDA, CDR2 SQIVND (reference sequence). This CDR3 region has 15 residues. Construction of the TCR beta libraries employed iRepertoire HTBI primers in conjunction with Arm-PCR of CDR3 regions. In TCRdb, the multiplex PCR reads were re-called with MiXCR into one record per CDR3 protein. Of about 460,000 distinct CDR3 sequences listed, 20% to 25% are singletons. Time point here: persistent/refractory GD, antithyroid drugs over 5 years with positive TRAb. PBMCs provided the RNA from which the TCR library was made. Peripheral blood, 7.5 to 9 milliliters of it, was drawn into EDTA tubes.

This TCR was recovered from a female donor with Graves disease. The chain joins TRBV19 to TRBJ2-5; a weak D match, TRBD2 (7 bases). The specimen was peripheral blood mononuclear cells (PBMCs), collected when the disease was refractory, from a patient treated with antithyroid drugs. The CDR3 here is CASTGLAGAQETQYF. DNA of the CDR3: TGTGCCAGTACGGGGCTGGCGGGGGCCCAAGAGACCCAGTACTTC.